One sample yielded the 3 T cell receptor beta chains listed below, sequenced in a study of control samples from healthy donors and cancer patients. The assay was immunoSEQ multiplex PCR, and TCRdb's table has in-frame clones only and misses some. Of about 130,000 clones listed, 85% to 95% are singletons. Source material: PBMCs. All receptors derive from an older man with head and neck cancer.

This sequence joins TRBV7-9 and TRBJ1-2; D may be TRBD1 (6 bases). This CDR3 spans 14 amino acids. Germline V gene sequence: CDR1 SEHNR, CDR2 FQNEAQ (reference sequence). V shed 5 bases and J shed 4 bases, with 14 bases lying between them. CDR3 sequence reads: CASSRGQGPYGYTF. The CDR3, as DNA: TGTGCCAGCAGCCGGGGGCAAGGACCCTATGGCTACACCTTC.

This rearrangement joins TRBV3-1 (or the pseudogene TRBV3-2) to TRBJ1-5; D unresolved. Trimming left V 8 bases short and J 3 bases short, with 11 bases between. Germline CDR1 is LGHDT and CDR2 is YNNKEL (reference sequence). The CDR3 is 13 residues long. CDR3 nucleotides: TGTGCCAGCTCTGTACAGCTCAATCAGCCCCAGCATTTT. Its protein product is CASSVQLNQPQHF.

J is TRBJ1-2 and V is TRBV30; 10 bases agree with TRBD1. CDR3 length: 12 residues. The junction had 3 bases not matched to a gene; V was cut back by 5 bases and J by 6 bases. Per the germline V gene, CDR1 is GTSNPN and CDR2 is SVGIG (reference sequence). CDR3 sequence reads: CAWAGTGDGYTF. The CDR3 DNA sequence: TGTGCCTGGGCCGGGACAGGGGATGGCTACACCTTC.